These T cell receptor beta chains were read from a single sample in a study of shared clonotypes between healthy human individuals. The assay was immunoSEQ multiplex PCR, and TCRdb's table has in-frame clones only and misses some. The sample includes roughly 1,600,000 clones, 98% seen only once; the top ten take under 0.45%. What was sequenced was naive CD4+ T cells sorted from blood. The receptors shown here come from a man between 25 and 39 years old in good health. CDR3s include the opening cysteine and the closing phenylalanine or tryptophan. Fields, in order: J gene, CDR3 length, clone size, D gene, V gene, CDR3 protein, CDR3 DNA. The D gene is left open where the match is weak. A clone size is listed for some rows: how often the clone was seen (once, few, many), or a class if it is expanded.

j_call: TRBJ1-1
cdr3_length: 15
clone_size: NA
d_call: NA
v_call: TRBV10-1
cdr3_aa: CASSESGRRNTEAFF
cdr3_nt: TGCGCCAGCAGTGAGTCCGGACGGCGGAACACTGAAGCTTTCTTT

j_call: TRBJ2-7
cdr3_length: 16
clone_size: NA
d_call: TRBD2
v_call: TRBV5-1
cdr3_aa: CASSSSGRGLLNEQYF
cdr3_nt: TGCGCCAGCAGTTCTAGCGGGAGAGGGCTTTTGAACGAGCAGTACTTC

j_call: TRBJ1-2
cdr3_length: 14
clone_size: NA
d_call: TRBD1
v_call: TRBV18
cdr3_aa: CASSPGTGFKGYTF
cdr3_nt: TGTGCCAGCTCACCCGGGACAGGGTTCAAGGGCTACACCTTC

j_call: TRBJ1-4
cdr3_length: 16
clone_size: NA
d_call: TRBD1
v_call: TRBV5-5
cdr3_aa: CASSVRDRPTNEKLFF
cdr3_nt: TGTGCCAGCAGCGTTCGGGACAGGCCAACTAATGAAAAACTGTTTTTT

j_call: TRBJ2-4
cdr3_length: 14
clone_size: NA
d_call: TRBD2
v_call: TRBV5-1
cdr3_aa: CASSTATGGNIQYF
cdr3_nt: TGCGCCAGCAGCACCGCTACGGGAGGTAACATTCAGTACTTC

j_call: TRBJ2-2
cdr3_length: 14
clone_size: NA
d_call: NA
v_call: TRBV7-7
cdr3_aa: CASSPTENTGELFF
cdr3_nt: TGTGCCAGCAGCCCGACAGAGAACACCGGGGAGCTGTTTTTT

j_call: TRBJ1-5
cdr3_length: 13
clone_size: NA
d_call: TRBD1
v_call: TRBV5-5
cdr3_aa: CASSLAAGGTRYF
cdr3_nt: TGTGCCAGCAGCTTGGCGGCAGGGGGTACGAGGTATTTT

j_call: TRBJ2-1
cdr3_length: 15
clone_size: NA
d_call: TRBD2
v_call: TRBV10-1
cdr3_aa: CASSAAGVPYNEQFF
cdr3_nt: TGCGCCAGCAGTGCAGCGGGAGTCCCCTACAATGAGCAGTTCTTC

j_call: TRBJ2-7
cdr3_length: 14
clone_size: NA
d_call: NA
v_call: TRBV7-2
cdr3_aa: CASSLATVRGEQYF
cdr3_nt: TGTGCCAGCAGCTTAGCGACAGTCCGCGGGGAGCAGTACTTC

j_call: TRBJ2-5
cdr3_length: 13
clone_size: NA
d_call: NA
v_call: TRBV7-7
cdr3_aa: CASSFDGWETQYF
cdr3_nt: TGTGCTAGCAGCTTCGACGGGTGGGAGACCCAGTACTTC

j_call: TRBJ2-1
cdr3_length: 16
clone_size: NA
d_call: TRBD2
v_call: TRBV25-1
cdr3_aa: CASSEFQREGRNEQFF
cdr3_nt: TGTGCCAGCAGTGAATTTCAAAGGGAGGGCCGCAATGAGCAGTTCTTC

j_call: TRBJ1-2
cdr3_length: 14
clone_size: NA
d_call: TRBD1
v_call: TRBV5-1
cdr3_aa: CASSPYGTDYGYTF
cdr3_nt: TGCGCCAGCAGCCCATACGGGACAGACTATGGCTACACCTTC

j_call: TRBJ2-7
cdr3_length: 14
clone_size: NA
d_call: TRBD1
v_call: TRBV2
cdr3_aa: CASRPGQGVYEQYF
cdr3_nt: TGTGCCAGCAGGCCGGGACAGGGAGTCTACGAGCAGTACTTC

j_call: TRBJ1-2
cdr3_length: 15
clone_size: NA
d_call: NA
v_call: TRBV11-2
cdr3_aa: CASSLKGGDNYGYTF
cdr3_nt: TGTGCCAGCAGCTTAAAGGGGGGAGATAACTATGGCTACACCTTC

j_call: TRBJ1-2
cdr3_length: 12
clone_size: NA
d_call: NA
v_call: TRBV5-6
cdr3_aa: CASSLSSYGYTF
cdr3_nt: TGTGCCAGCAGCTTGAGCAGCTATGGCTACACCTTC

j_call: TRBJ2-3
cdr3_length: 15
clone_size: NA
d_call: TRBD2
v_call: TRBV27
cdr3_aa: CASSLTAGGLDTQYF
cdr3_nt: TGTGCCAGCAGTTTAACAGCGGGAGGATTAGATACGCAGTATTTT

j_call: TRBJ2-3
cdr3_length: 15
clone_size: NA
d_call: TRBD2
v_call: TRBV2
cdr3_aa: CASRASGQGTDTQYF
cdr3_nt: TGTGCCAGCAGGGCTAGCGGGCAGGGCACAGATACGCAGTATTTT

j_call: TRBJ2-3
cdr3_length: 14
clone_size: NA
d_call: NA
v_call: TRBV18
cdr3_aa: CASSLTGSTDTQYF
cdr3_nt: TGTGCCAGCTCACTGACAGGTAGCACAGATACGCAGTATTTT

j_call: TRBJ1-3
cdr3_length: 14
clone_size: NA
d_call: NA
v_call: TRBV19
cdr3_aa: CASSIRVAGNTIYF
cdr3_nt: TGTGCCAGTAGTATCAGGGTTGCTGGAAACACCATATATTTT

j_call: TRBJ1-1
cdr3_length: 15
clone_size: NA
d_call: TRBD1
v_call: TRBV29-1
cdr3_aa: CSVVGRQGMNTEAFF
cdr3_nt: TGCAGCGTTGTTGGACGACAGGGAATGAACACTGAAGCTTTCTTT

j_call: TRBJ2-7
cdr3_length: 15
clone_size: NA
d_call: NA
v_call: TRBV19
cdr3_aa: CASSANSPGTYEQYF
cdr3_nt: TGTGCCAGTAGCGCAAACTCTCCTGGCACCTACGAGCAGTACTTC

j_call: TRBJ2-2
cdr3_length: 13
clone_size: once
d_call: TRBD2
v_call: TRBV2
cdr3_aa: CAGSTSVTGELFF
cdr3_nt: TGTGCCGGCAGCACTAGCGTCACCGGGGAGCTGTTTTTT

j_call: TRBJ2-1
cdr3_length: 15
clone_size: NA
d_call: TRBD2
v_call: TRBV19
cdr3_aa: CASSNPAGGPNEQFF
cdr3_nt: TGTGCCAGTAGTAATCCGGCGGGAGGGCCCAATGAGCAGTTCTTC

j_call: TRBJ2-4
cdr3_length: 13
clone_size: NA
d_call: TRBD1
v_call: TRBV18
cdr3_aa: CASSPTTGQGPSF
cdr3_nt: TGTGCCAGCTCACCGACTACGGGACAGGGGCCCTCCTTC

j_call: TRBJ1-4
cdr3_length: 12
clone_size: NA
d_call: TRBD1
v_call: TRBV10-3
cdr3_aa: CATAGGREKLFF
cdr3_nt: TGTGCCACCGCAGGGGGAAGGGAAAAACTGTTTTTT

j_call: TRBJ2-7
cdr3_length: 12
clone_size: NA
d_call: NA
v_call: TRBV2
cdr3_aa: CASRTATILQYF
cdr3_nt: TGTGCCAGCAGGACAGCAACCATACTGCAGTACTTC

j_call: TRBJ2-1
cdr3_length: 16
clone_size: NA
d_call: TRBD2
v_call: TRBV7-9
cdr3_aa: CASSFNSGRVYNEQFF
cdr3_nt: TGTGCCAGCAGCTTCAATAGCGGGAGGGTCTACAATGAGCAGTTCTTC

j_call: TRBJ2-1
cdr3_length: 16
clone_size: once
d_call: NA
v_call: TRBV7-9
cdr3_aa: CASSLDPNRAYNEQFF
cdr3_nt: TGTGCCAGCAGCTTGGATCCGAATCGGGCCTACAATGAGCAGTTCTTC

j_call: TRBJ2-5
cdr3_length: 15
clone_size: NA
d_call: TRBD1
v_call: TRBV7-9
cdr3_aa: CASSSFRTGSETQYF
cdr3_nt: TGTGCCAGCAGCTCCTTCCGGACAGGGAGTGAGACCCAGTACTTC

j_call: TRBJ2-6
cdr3_length: 19
clone_size: NA
d_call: TRBD2
v_call: TRBV5-1
cdr3_aa: CASSPRGEGKNSGANVLTF
cdr3_nt: TGCGCCAGCAGCCCACGAGGGGAGGGAAAGAACTCTGGGGCCAACGTCCTGACTTTC

j_call: TRBJ2-1
cdr3_length: 14
clone_size: NA
d_call: NA
v_call: TRBV7-6
cdr3_aa: CASKGEGPYNEQFF
cdr3_nt: TGTGCCTCGAAGGGGGAGGGGCCCTACAATGAGCAGTTCTTC

j_call: TRBJ2-6
cdr3_length: 15
clone_size: NA
d_call: TRBD1
v_call: TRBV5-1
cdr3_aa: CASSNTGVGANVLTF
cdr3_nt: TGCGCCAGCAGTAATACAGGGGTTGGGGCCAACGTCCTGACTTTC

j_call: TRBJ2-4
cdr3_length: 13
clone_size: NA
d_call: NA
v_call: TRBV5-1
cdr3_aa: CASSLEGSNIQYF
cdr3_nt: TGCGCCAGCAGCTTGGAAGGGAGTAACATTCAGTACTTC